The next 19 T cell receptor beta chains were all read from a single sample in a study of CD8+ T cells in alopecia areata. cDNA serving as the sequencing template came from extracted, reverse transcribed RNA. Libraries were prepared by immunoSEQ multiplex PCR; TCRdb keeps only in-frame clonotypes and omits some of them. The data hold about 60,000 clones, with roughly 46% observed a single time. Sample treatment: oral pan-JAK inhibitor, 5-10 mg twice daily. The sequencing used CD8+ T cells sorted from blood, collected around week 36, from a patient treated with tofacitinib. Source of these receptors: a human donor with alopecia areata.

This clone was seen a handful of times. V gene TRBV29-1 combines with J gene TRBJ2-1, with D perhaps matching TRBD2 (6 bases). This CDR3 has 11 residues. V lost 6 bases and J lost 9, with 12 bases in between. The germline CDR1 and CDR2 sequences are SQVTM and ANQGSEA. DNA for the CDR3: TGCAGCGTGATCGGGCGGGGTGAGCAGTTCTTC. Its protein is CSVIGRGEQFF.

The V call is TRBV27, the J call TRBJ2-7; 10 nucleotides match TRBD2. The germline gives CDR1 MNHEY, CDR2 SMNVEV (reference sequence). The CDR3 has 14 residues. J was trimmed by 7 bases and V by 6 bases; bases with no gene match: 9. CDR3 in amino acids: CASSQAGTSVEQYF. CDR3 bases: TGTGCCAGCAGCCAGGCCGGGACTAGCGTAGAGCAGTACTTC.

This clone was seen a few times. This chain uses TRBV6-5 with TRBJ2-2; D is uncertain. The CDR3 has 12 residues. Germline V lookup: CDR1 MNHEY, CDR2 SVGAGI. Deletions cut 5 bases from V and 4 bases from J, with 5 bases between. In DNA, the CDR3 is TGTGCCAGCAGTACCTCCACCGGGGAGCTGTTTTTT. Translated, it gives CASSTSTGELFF.

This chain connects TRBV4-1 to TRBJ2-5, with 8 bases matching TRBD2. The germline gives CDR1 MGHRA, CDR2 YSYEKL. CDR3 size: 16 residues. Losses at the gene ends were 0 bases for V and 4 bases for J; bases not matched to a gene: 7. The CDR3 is CASSQDGSGDTETQYF. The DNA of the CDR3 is TGCGCCAGCAGCCAAGACGGTAGCGGGGATACAGAGACCCAGTACTTC.

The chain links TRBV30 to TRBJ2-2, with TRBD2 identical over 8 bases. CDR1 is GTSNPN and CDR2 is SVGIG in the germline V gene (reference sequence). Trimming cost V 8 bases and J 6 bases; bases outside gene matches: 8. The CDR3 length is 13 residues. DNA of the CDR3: TGTGCCGGAGCGGGAGAGTCCCCCGGGGAGCTGTTTTTT. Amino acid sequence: CAGAGESPGELFF.

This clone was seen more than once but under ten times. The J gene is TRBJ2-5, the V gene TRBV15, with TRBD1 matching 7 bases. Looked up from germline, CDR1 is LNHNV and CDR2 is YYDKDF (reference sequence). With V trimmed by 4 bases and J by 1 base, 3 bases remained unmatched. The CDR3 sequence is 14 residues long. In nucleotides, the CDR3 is TGTGCCACCAGCAAAGACAGGGCCCAAGAGACCCAGTACTTC. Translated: CATSKDRAQETQYF.

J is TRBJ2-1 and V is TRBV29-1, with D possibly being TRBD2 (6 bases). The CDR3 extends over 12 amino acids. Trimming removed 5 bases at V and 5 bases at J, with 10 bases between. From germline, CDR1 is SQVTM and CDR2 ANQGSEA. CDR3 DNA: TGCAGCGTTCGGGGACTCGACAATGAGCAGTTCTTC. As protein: CSVRGLDNEQFF.

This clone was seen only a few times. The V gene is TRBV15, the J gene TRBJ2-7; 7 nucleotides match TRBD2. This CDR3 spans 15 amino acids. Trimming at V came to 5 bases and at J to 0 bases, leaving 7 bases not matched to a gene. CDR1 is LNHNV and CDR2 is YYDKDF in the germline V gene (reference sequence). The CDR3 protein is CATSRYSGPSYEQYF. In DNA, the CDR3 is TGTGCCACCAGCCGTTATAGCGGGCCCTCCTACGAGCAGTACTTC.

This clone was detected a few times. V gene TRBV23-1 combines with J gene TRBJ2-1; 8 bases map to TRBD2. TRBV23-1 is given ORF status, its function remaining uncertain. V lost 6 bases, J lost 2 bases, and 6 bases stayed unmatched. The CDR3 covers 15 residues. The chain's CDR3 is CASSQGLAPYNEQFF. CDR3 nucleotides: TGCGCCAGCAGCCAAGGACTAGCCCCCTACAATGAGCAGTTCTTC.

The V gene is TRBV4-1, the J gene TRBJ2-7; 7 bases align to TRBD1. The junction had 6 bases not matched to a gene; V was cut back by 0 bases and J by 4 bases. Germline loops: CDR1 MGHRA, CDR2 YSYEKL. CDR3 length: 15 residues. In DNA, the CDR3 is TGCGCCAGCAGCCAAGAAACAGGGGAAAGGTACGAGCAGTACTTC. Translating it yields CASSQETGERYEQYF.

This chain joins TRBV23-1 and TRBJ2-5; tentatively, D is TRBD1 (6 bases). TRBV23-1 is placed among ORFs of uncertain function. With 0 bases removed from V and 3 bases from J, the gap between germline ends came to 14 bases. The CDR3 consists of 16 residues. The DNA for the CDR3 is TGCGCCAGCAGTCAATCAGGACAGAAACGGGAAGAGACCCAGTACTTC. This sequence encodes CASSQSGQKREETQYF.

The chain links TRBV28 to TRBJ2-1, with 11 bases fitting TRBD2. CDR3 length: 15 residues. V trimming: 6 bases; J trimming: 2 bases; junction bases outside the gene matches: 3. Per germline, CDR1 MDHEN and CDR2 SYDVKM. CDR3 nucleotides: TGTGCCAGCAGCTCGGGACTAGCGGCCTACAATGAGCAGTTCTTC. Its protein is CASSSGLAAYNEQFF.

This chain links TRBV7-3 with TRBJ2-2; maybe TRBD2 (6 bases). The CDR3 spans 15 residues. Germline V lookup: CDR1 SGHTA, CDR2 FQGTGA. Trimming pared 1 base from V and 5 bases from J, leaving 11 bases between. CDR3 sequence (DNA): TGTGCCAGCAGCTTAAAACGGGGAGGAACCGGGGAGCTGTTTTTT. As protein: CASSLKRGGTGELFF.

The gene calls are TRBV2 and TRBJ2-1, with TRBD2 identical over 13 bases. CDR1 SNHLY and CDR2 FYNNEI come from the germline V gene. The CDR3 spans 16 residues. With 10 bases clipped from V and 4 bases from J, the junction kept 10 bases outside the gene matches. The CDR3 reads CATRAGTSGVYNEQFF. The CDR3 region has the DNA TGTGCCACCCGAGCAGGGACTAGCGGGGTTTACAATGAGCAGTTCTTC.

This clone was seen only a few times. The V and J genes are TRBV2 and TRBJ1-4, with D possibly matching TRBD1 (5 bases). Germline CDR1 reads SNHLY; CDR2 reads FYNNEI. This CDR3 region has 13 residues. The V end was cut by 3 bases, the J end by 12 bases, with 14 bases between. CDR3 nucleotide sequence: TGTGCCAGCAGTGAGGGGCTCCCTCTCGAACTGTTTTTT. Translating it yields CASSEGLPLELFF.

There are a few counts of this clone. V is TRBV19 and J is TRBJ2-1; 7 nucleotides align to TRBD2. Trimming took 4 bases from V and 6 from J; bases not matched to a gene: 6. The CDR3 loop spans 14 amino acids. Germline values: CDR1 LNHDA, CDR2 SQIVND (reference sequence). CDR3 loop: CASSSSGPTNEQFF. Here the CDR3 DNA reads TGTGCCAGTAGTAGTAGCGGGCCCACCAATGAGCAGTTCTTC.

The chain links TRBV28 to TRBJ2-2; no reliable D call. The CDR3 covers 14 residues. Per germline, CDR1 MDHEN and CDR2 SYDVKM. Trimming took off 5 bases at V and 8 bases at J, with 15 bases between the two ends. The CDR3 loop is CASSVIGAPGELFF. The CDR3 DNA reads TGTGCCAGCAGTGTTATTGGTGCCCCTGGGGAGCTGTTTTTT.

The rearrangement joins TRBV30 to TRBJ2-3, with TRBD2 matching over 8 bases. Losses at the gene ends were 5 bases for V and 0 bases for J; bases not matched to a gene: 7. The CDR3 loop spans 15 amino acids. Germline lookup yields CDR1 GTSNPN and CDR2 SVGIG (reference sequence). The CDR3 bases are TGTGCCTGGGGTAGCGGGGTCCTCAGCACAGATACGCAGTATTTT. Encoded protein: CAWGSGVLSTDTQYF.

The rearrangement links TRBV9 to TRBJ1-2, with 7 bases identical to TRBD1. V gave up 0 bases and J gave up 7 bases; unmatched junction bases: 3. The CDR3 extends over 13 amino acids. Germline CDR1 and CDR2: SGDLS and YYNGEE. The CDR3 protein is CASSVDRGGGYTF. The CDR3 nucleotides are TGTGCCAGCAGCGTAGACAGGGGAGGTGGCTACACCTTC.